This TCR beta chain was profiled in a study of cytomegalovirus exposure and HLA in healthy donors. About this clone itself: Its specificity is not known.

The primer mix had 60 Vbeta and 13 Jbeta primers. Sequenced by immunoSEQ multiplex PCR; TCRdb stores in-frame clones only, minus some. Here the sample spans approximately 130,000 clones, approximately 72% being singletons. Broader study findings: Cytomegalovirus association was listed for about 150 TCR beta chains. Later, an analysis showed that TCR beta chains associated with HLA were more clonally expanded than others that were equally common.

This clonotype was sampled from a human donor in good health. Sequencing was performed on PBMCs.

The CDR3: CSVARGNYEQYF. For the CDR3, the DNA is TGCAGCGTTGCCAGGGGGAACTACGAGCAGTACTTC. The chain carries TRBV29-1 and TRBJ2-7; TRBD1 aligns across 7 bases. V trimming: 4 bases; J trimming: 3 bases; junction bases outside the gene matches: 3. Looked up from germline, CDR1 is SQVTM and CDR2 is ANQGSEA. There are 12 residues in the CDR3.